The TCR beta chain described here comes from a study of Graves' ophthalmopathy and Graves' hyperthyroidism. This clonotype was seen only a few times. Using RNA transcripts, the TCR beta CDR3 regions were amplified. First-round RT-PCR relied on HTBI primers, and a second-round multiplex PCR came next. TCRdb re-analysed the multiplex PCR reads in MiXCR, keeping a single row per CDR3 protein. The table has about 370,000 distinct CDR3 sequences, 17% seen once. The CDR3 is 13 residues long. CDR1 is MDHEN, CDR2 SYDVKM, per germline. Unmatched junction bases numbered 4, after V lost 2 bases and J lost 9 bases.

This TCR derives from an adult woman with stable Graves' hyperthyroidism. The chain recombines TRBV28 with TRBJ2-1, with TRBD1 matching over 7 bases. The sample was peripheral blood. The CDR3 spells CASSLPTGTEQFF. CDR3 nucleotides: TGTGCCAGCAGTTTACCGACAGGGACTGAGCAGTTCTTC. The variable domain in full, with the rest retrieved from reference TRBV28 and TRBJ2-1, is DVKVTQSSRYLVKRTGEKVFLECVQDMDHENMFWYRQDPGLGLRLIYFSYDVKMKEKGDIPEGYSVSREKKERFSLILESASTNQTSMYLCASSLPTGTEQFFGPGTRLTVL.